This record concerns one T cell receptor beta chain sequence. Its antigen specificity is not known. Base-call qualities are not available, and no considerably larger clone is one nucleotide away. The CDR3 regions of human TCRbeta chains were analyzed by immunosequencing. The authors' pipeline ran thus. Repertoire TCRs were checked for matches against a reference library of SARS-CoV-2-specific TCRs that had been generated using the MIRA antigen-specificity platform. Breadth was defined as the fraction of unique TCRs that were SARS-CoV-2-associated. Depth was defined as the fraction of total T cells that were SARS-CoV-2-associated. Using the MIRA data, each spike-specific TCR was mapped to the spike region that the TCR reacts to and placed in a CD4 or CD8 class. Log10-transformed breadth and depth values were compared by one-way ANOVA with Sidak's multiple comparisons tests. Drawn from immuneACCESS, this table holds only the in-frame rearrangements with V and J called that TCRdb kept. Clones are partly lost; checked studies trace under half to an unresolved V gene and leave the rest unexplained. That table furnishes V, J and clone size, whereas the DNA furnished D and trimming. The sample includes some 130,000 clones, with 85% to 90% observed a single time. In total, the top ten clones hold about 20% of the sample.

The data were taken from a study of T cell responses to AZD1222 COVID-19 vaccine (dated by TCRdb to about 2021). In terms of the full investigation: AZD1222 recipients whose second dose came at about 4 weeks and those whose second dose came at about 12 weeks were combined into one group, since spike-specific TCR depth and breadth did not differ between the two schedules. Trial participants were enrolled by age into 18-55, 56-69 and 70-plus year subgroups, with approximately 150, 28 and 58 TCR-sequenced participants respectively. TCR sequencing was performed for 233 trial participants, of whom around 200 were given two doses of AZD1222 and around 26 were given two doses of MenACWY control vaccine.

What the authors observed across the whole study: In the small 56-69-year group, the increase in depth fell short of significance, most likely because of low power. Participants were mostly white British, with more females than males. The authors suggested clonal diversity may have been underestimated. Conclusions about previously exposed vaccinees are limited because only 6 or 7 AZD1222 recipients were SARS-CoV-2 seropositive at baseline. No day 14 peak-response samples were available, so repertoires were characterized only after the peak T cell response. Epitopes outside the regions mutated in the B.1.351 and B.1.1.7 variants were reportedly recognized by nearly half of the unique spike-specific TCRs. After two AZD1222 doses, spike-specific TCR breadth and depth were significantly higher than at day 0 and than in MenACWY recipients. Vaccine-associated CD4 TCRs spanned the whole spike protein, with dominant responses in regions 160-218 and 743-854.

Reading the label with the study, this specimen's time point is: baseline before first vaccination. Vaccinee samples were obtained from the UK trials COV001 and COV002, which included a single-blind randomized controlled phase 2/3 trial of AZD1222 (ChAdOx1 nCoV-19) in healthy adults. Trial participant PBMC samples were collected at day 0 and day 28 after the second dose for TCRbeta chain sequencing. Germline trimming amounts to 6 bases on V and 1 base on J, with 12 as the count of junction bases outside the gene matches. The germline V gene specifies SGHTA as CDR1 and FQGNSA as CDR2. Inclusive of the bounding cysteine and phenylalanine, the CDR3 is 17 residues long. Only the CDR3 DNA stays, 51 bases, in frame from base 1.

Recombination linked TRBV7-2 to TRBJ2-7, and TRBD1 matches 10 of the central bases. The clonotype originates from an adult in good health. The sequencing used peripheral blood, collected on day 0 of AZD1222 vaccination. The DNA reads as follows: TGTGCCAGCAGACAACTCTTGTGGACAGGGGGGTCCTACGAGCAGTACTTC. This yields the protein CASRQLLWTGGSYEQYF.